This is a list of T cell receptor beta chains from one sample in a study of shared clonotypes between healthy human individuals. Assay used: immunoSEQ multiplex PCR; TCRdb lists only in-frame clones, some missing. The table lists 1 million to 1.3 million clones, around 78% of them singletons. The sample consisted of memory CD4+ T cells from PBMCs. These receptors were taken from a young man in good health. Some clones in this sample may be carry-over from other donors' samples. Each CDR3 is given with its conserved first and last residue. The D gene is left open where the match is weak. Some rows have no size entry. The others give once, few or many, or a class for an expanded clone.

>TRBV5-1|-|TRBJ2-1|-
CASSLDYPVYNEQFF
TGCGCCAGCAGCTTAGACTACCCAGTCTACAATGAGCAGTTCTTC
>TRBV19|-|TRBJ2-7|TRBD2
CASSGLAVGGYEQYF
TGTGCCAGTTCCGGACTAGCGGTAGGAGGGTACGAGCAGTACTTC
>TRBV18|-|TRBJ1-2|TRBD1
CASSPGQGNSYGYTF
TGTGCCAGCTCACCGGGACAGGGTAACAGCTATGGCTACACCTTC
>TRBV7-6|-|TRBJ2-1|-
CASSLRLGDNEQFF
TGTGCCAGCAGCTTAAGGCTCGGGGACAATGAGCAGTTCTTC
>TRBV2|-|TRBJ1-4|-
CASRTISANEKLFF
TGTGCCAGCAGGACCATATCGGCTAATGAAAAACTGTTTTTT
>TRBV4-2|-|TRBJ2-1|-
CASSQGSYNEQFF
TGTGCCAGCAGCCAAGGCTCCTACAATGAGCAGTTCTTC
>TRBV19|-|TRBJ1-5|-
CASSVQVEGPQHF
TGTGCCAGTAGCGTCCAGGTGGAAGGCCCCCAGCATTTT
>TRBV7-9|-|TRBJ2-1|-
CASGEAATYNEQFF
TGTGCCAGCGGGGAAGCAGCGACCTACAATGAGCAGTTCTTC
>TRBV19|once|TRBJ1-2|-
CASIPRGNYGYTF
TGTGCCAGTATACCCAGGGGCAACTATGGCTACACCTTC
>TRBV5-1|few|TRBJ1-3|-
CASSLGPGGNTIYF
TGCGCCAGCAGCTTGGGGCCGGGGGGAAACACCATATATTTT
>TRBV19|-|TRBJ2-7|TRBD1
CASSNGQGHGQYF
TGTGCCAGTAGCAACGGACAGGGCCATGGGCAGTACTTC
>TRBV7-2|-|TRBJ2-7|-
CASSSGNSAGEQYF
TGTGCCAGCAGTTCAGGAAATTCGGCGGGCGAGCAGTACTTC
>TRBV9|-|TRBJ1-4|-
CASSPAGRGSEEKLFF
TGTGCCAGCAGCCCAGCAGGTCGGGGGTCGGAGGAAAAACTGTTTTTT
>TRBV5-4|-|TRBJ2-5|TRBD2
CASSPGGESETQYF
TGTGCCAGCAGCCCCGGGGGGGAGTCGGAGACCCAGTACTTC
>TRBV7-3|-|TRBJ2-7|-
CASSLRGTGQYF
TGTGCCAGCAGCTTAAGGGGAACAGGGCAGTACTTC
>TRBV5-4|-|TRBJ1-3|-
CASAVAGGLGGNTIYF
TGTGCCAGCGCCGTGGCGGGGGGCCTAGGAGGAAACACCATATATTTT
>TRBV7-2|-|TRBJ2-6|-
CASSYQSGANVLTF
TGTGCCAGCAGCTACCAATCTGGGGCCAACGTCCTGACTTTC
>TRBV14|many|TRBJ2-7|TRBD2
CASSQDRLAGLYEQYF
TGTGCCAGCAGCCAAGATAGACTAGCGGGACTCTACGAGCAGTACTTC
>TRBV6-1|-|TRBJ1-4|-
CASSGRGASPNEKLFF
TGTGCCAGCAGTGGAAGGGGGGCCTCACCTAATGAAAAACTGTTTTTT
>TRBV30|-|TRBJ1-4|-
CAWSVEEKLFF
TGTGCCTGGAGTGTAGAAGAAAAACTGTTTTTT
>TRBV7-9|few|TRBJ2-7|-
CASSLGQASYEQYF
TGTGCCAGCAGCTTAGGGCAGGCCTCCTACGAGCAGTACTTC
>TRBV18|few|TRBJ1-3|-
CASLLGLAAPSGNTIYF
TGTGCCAGCCTGTTGGGGCTGGCAGCCCCTTCTGGAAACACCATATATTTT
>TRBV28|-|TRBJ1-4|TRBD1
CASSSYRGKLFF
TGTGCCAGCAGTTCGTACAGGGGGAAACTGTTTTTT
>TRBV9|-|TRBJ2-5|-
CASSVGPSRETQYF
TGTGCCAGCAGCGTAGGGCCTAGCAGAGAGACCCAGTACTTC
>TRBV29-1|-|TRBJ2-4|-
CSVIDDLAKNIQYF
TGCAGCGTCATCGACGATCTAGCCAAAAACATTCAGTACTTC
>TRBV5-4|-|TRBJ2-5|TRBD1
CASSPDRGRTQYF
TGTGCCAGCAGCCCGGACAGGGGAAGGACCCAGTACTTC
>TRBV4-1|-|TRBJ1-4|-
CASSQYEKLFF
TGCGCCAGCAGCCAATATGAAAAACTGTTTTTT
>TRBV7-3|-|TRBJ1-2|TRBD1
CASSSSDRDGYTF
TGTGCCAGCAGCTCCTCGGACAGGGACGGCTACACCTTC
>TRBV4-1|-|TRBJ1-2|-
CASSPGWGGADYGYTF
TGCGCCAGCAGCCCCGGTTGGGGGGGCGCGGACTATGGCTACACCTTC
>TRBV27|-|TRBJ2-3|TRBD2
CASSATRPGLVGADTQYF
TGTGCCAGCAGTGCCACGCGACCCGGACTAGTGGGGGCAGATACGCAGTATTTT
>TRBV7-6|-|TRBJ1-1|TRBD1
CASSLEQGTEAFF
TGTGCCAGCAGCTTAGAACAGGGGACTGAAGCTTTCTTT
>TRBV19|-|TRBJ2-2|TRBD1
CASSITGGPGELFF
TGTGCCAGTAGTATTACAGGGGGTCCCGGGGAGCTGTTTTTT
>TRBV9|-|TRBJ2-2|TRBD1
CASSGRQGVFPGELFF
TGTGCCAGCAGCGGTCGACAGGGAGTCTTCCCCGGGGAGCTGTTTTTT